The next 13 T cell receptor beta chains were all read from a single sample in a study of blood T cells in healthy people across ages. For the second PCR, which ran for 7 to 11 cycles, a sample-barcoded 5' primer and a J-beta primer mix were used. Each CDR3 protein gets one entry after TCRdb re-called the 5' RACE reads with MiXCR. The data contain 450,000 to 700,000 distinct CDR3 sequences, 25% to 30% of them singletons. The specimen sequenced was blood. These TCRs come from an older woman in good health.

This clonotype was observed a single time. The chain has TRBV6-1 and TRBJ2-7; D remains unclear. Germline V gene lookup returns CDR1 MNHNS and CDR2 SASEGT. The CDR3 spans 15 residues. V was pared by 2 bases and J by 0 bases, with 11 bases between. CDR3 DNA sequence: TGTGCCAGCAGTGAATTTAAAGGCAGCTCCTACGAGCAGTACTTC. It is translated as CASSEFKGSSYEQYF.

The chain is built from TRBV7-8 and TRBJ2-3, with 9 bases matching TRBD2. The J segment lost 5 bases and the V segment lost 5 bases, leaving 5 bases of the junction unmatched. The CDR3 is 14 residues long. Germline V lookup: CDR1 SGHVS, CDR2 FQNEAQ. The CDR3 DNA sequence: TGTGCCAGCAGCACGAGCGGGGGGCTAGATACGCAGTATTTT. Protein: CASSTSGGLDTQYF.

This sequence joins TRBV19 and TRBJ1-6; D may be TRBD1 (6 bases). CDR3 size: 17 residues. V dropped 5 bases and J dropped 0 bases, with 14 bases sitting between them. Germline V lookup: CDR1 LNHDA, CDR2 SQIVND (reference sequence). CDR3 in amino acids: CASSGGGGSSYNSPLHF. CDR3 DNA sequence: TGTGCCAGTAGTGGCGGAGGGGGGAGCTCCTATAATTCACCCCTCCACTTT.

This sequence joins TRBV2 and TRBJ2-5, with 7 bases fitting TRBD1. CDR3 length equals 13 residues. Germline CDR1 SNHLY, CDR2 FYNNEI. V shed 3 bases, J shed 9 bases, and the junction held 7 bases outside the gene matches. CDR3 in DNA: TGTGCCAGCAGTGAGAACAAGGGGGCATCCCAGTACTTC. Translation: CASSENKGASQYF.

J is TRBJ2-3 and V is TRBV20-1; D is ambiguous. Trimming removed 8 bases from V and 1 base from J, with 16 bases in between. Germline CDR1 and CDR2: DFQATT and SNEGSKA (reference sequence). The length of the CDR3 is 14 residues. CDR3 region: CSTSPLIRTDTQYF. The DNA for the CDR3 is TGCAGTACATCTCCCCTAATCCGCACAGATACGCAGTATTTT.

This clonotype came up a few times. V usage is TRBV19 and J usage is TRBJ2-2, with D perhaps assigned TRBD1 or TRBD2 (5 bases each). The CDR3 has 14 amino acids. CDR1 is LNHDA, CDR2 SQIVND, per germline (reference sequence). Trimming removed 11 bases at V and 0 bases at J, with 13 bases between. The CDR3 loop is CASGLTPNTGELFF. Written as DNA, the CDR3 is TGTGCCTCGGGGCTGACTCCGAACACCGGGGAGCTGTTTTTT. Complete variable domain (other parts from reference TRBV19 and TRBJ2-2): DGGITQSPKYLFRKEGQNVTLSCEQNLNHDAMYWYRQDPGQGLRLIYYSQIVNDFQKGDIAEGYSVSREKKESFPLTVTSAQKNPTAFYLCASGLTPNTGELFFGEGSRLTVL.

This clonotype was counted a few times. This sequence joins TRBV10-3 and TRBJ2-5; D remains unclear. The CDR3 totals 14 residues. V lost 6 bases to trimming and J lost 5 bases, with 16 bases between them. The germline gives CDR1 ENHRY, CDR2 SYGVKD. CDR3 DNA sequence: TGTGCCATCAGCCCCTCCGGAGCCGGGGAGACCCAGTACTTC. Amino acid sequence: CAISPSGAGETQYF.

The CDR3 DNA is TGTGCCAGCAGTTACTCGATAACGGGGGAGTCTCCCAGGGGGAATGAGCAGTTCTTC. Amino acids: CASSYSITGESPRGNEQFF. This rearrangement joins TRBV6-5 to TRBJ2-1, with a weak D call TRBD1 (7 bases). The germline gives CDR1 MNHEY, CDR2 SVGAGI. The CDR3 spans 19 residues. V was shortened by 0 bases and J by 7 bases, with 25 bases between the two germline ends.

This clonotype was detected a few times. V usage is TRBV27 and J usage is TRBJ2-5, with D hard to call. CDR1 is MNHEY and CDR2 is SMNVEV in the germline V gene (reference sequence). The CDR3 loop spans 14 amino acids. Trimming pared 4 bases from V and 0 bases from J, leaving 9 bases between. The CDR3 protein is CASSSWSNQETQYF. DNA of the CDR3: TGTGCCAGCAGTTCGTGGAGTAACCAAGAGACCCAGTACTTC.

This clonotype was found a few times. The chain couples TRBV15 to TRBJ1-4, with 8 bases that match TRBD1. The CDR3 covers 15 residues. Germline V lookup: CDR1 LNHNV, CDR2 YYDKDF (reference sequence). V trimming: 1 base; J trimming: 6 bases; junction bases outside the gene matches: 4. In DNA form, the CDR3 reads TGTGCCACCAGCAGAGCAGGGGGCGTTGATGAAAAACTGTTTTTT. As protein: CATSRAGGVDEKLFF.

In this sample, this clonotype turned up a few times. The chain employs TRBV4-2 and TRBJ1-1; D perhaps matches TRBD1 (6 bases). CDR3 length equals 14 residues. The V and J ends lost 3 bases and 4 bases respectively, with 12 bases between them. Germline CDR1 reads LGHNA; CDR2 reads YNFKEQ. This CDR3 reads CASSHGGALTEAFF. Here the CDR3 DNA reads TGTGCCAGCAGCCATGGGGGGGCCCTCACTGAAGCTTTCTTT.

This clonotype was seen only a few times. The V and J genes are TRBV7-2 and TRBJ1-1; D is perhaps TRBD1 (5 bases). Germline V gene data show CDR1 as SGHTA and CDR2 as FQGNSA. The CDR3 has 15 residues. With 4 bases removed from V and 0 bases from J, the gap between germline ends came to 12 bases. CDR3 nucleotide sequence: TGTGCCAGCAGCTACCCTGGACATTTGAACACTGAAGCTTTCTTT. Its protein is CASSYPGHLNTEAFF.

In its sample, this clonotype was seen a few times. This rearrangement joins TRBV12-3 or TRBV12-4 to TRBJ1-4; weak D call: TRBD1 (6 bases). The CDR3 has 13 residues. V lost 6 bases, J lost 5 bases, and 10 bases lay in between. DNA for the CDR3: TGTGCCAGCAGCCCGAGGGGGAATGAAAAACTGTTTTTT. Translating gives CASSPRGNEKLFF.